This is a list of T cell receptor beta chains from one sample in a study of T cells in Graves' hyperthyroidism and ophthalmopathy. One entry per CDR3 protein, called by TCRdb with MiXCR from the multiplex PCR reads. Counted here are about 300,000 distinct CDR3 sequences, roughly 15% occurring once; the ten biggest clones make up approximately 7.8%. Material for sequencing was blood. Receptors were obtained from a woman in her 30s with Graves' hyperthyroidism that later progressed to Graves' ophthalmopathy. CDR3s include the opening cysteine and the closing phenylalanine or tryptophan. The order of the fields is J gene, clone size, V gene, D gene, CDR3 protein, CDR3 DNA. A D gene is named only where the DNA matches it firmly. A clone size is listed for some rows: how often the clone was seen (once, few, many), or a class if it is expanded.

J gene: TRBJ2-1
clone size: many
V gene: TRBV4-3
D gene: NA
CDR3 protein: CASSQDRGTFYNEQFF
CDR3 DNA: TGCGCCAGCAGCCAAGATCGGGGGACCTTCTACAATGAGCAGTTCTTC

J gene: TRBJ2-2
clone size: many
V gene: TRBV7-9
D gene: TRBD2
CDR3 protein: CASSSPRGGRATGELFF
CDR3 DNA: TGTGCCAGCAGCTCCCCAAGAGGCGGGAGGGCCACCGGGGAGCTGTTTTTT

J gene: TRBJ2-1
clone size: few
V gene: TRBV4-3
D gene: TRBD2
CDR3 protein: CASSQDVAGVIYNEQFF
CDR3 DNA: TGCGCCAGCAGCCAAGACGTAGCGGGAGTAATCTACAATGAGCAGTTCTTC

J gene: TRBJ1-2
clone size: many
V gene: TRBV10-3
D gene: NA
CDR3 protein: CAISELSSLGYTF
CDR3 DNA: TGTGCCATCAGTGAGCTCTCCTCTCTTGGCTACACCTTC

J gene: TRBJ2-1
clone size: many
V gene: TRBV30
D gene: NA
CDR3 protein: CAWSPINEQFF
CDR3 DNA: TGTGCCTGGAGCCCTATTAATGAGCAGTTCTTC

J gene: TRBJ2-7
clone size: many
V gene: TRBV20-1
D gene: TRBD2
CDR3 protein: CSAGKTSGRADEQYF
CDR3 DNA: TGCAGTGCTGGGAAGACTAGCGGGAGGGCCGACGAGCAGTACTTC

J gene: TRBJ2-3
clone size: few
V gene: TRBV3-1
D gene: NA
CDR3 protein: CASSQDISEPPNTDTQYF
CDR3 DNA: TGTGCCAGCAGCCAAGATATATCAGAACCCCCTAACACAGATACGCAGTATTTT

J gene: TRBJ1-1
clone size: many
V gene: TRBV7-6
D gene: NA
CDR3 protein: CASSLDLMGSSEAFF
CDR3 DNA: TGTGCCAGCAGCTTAGATTTGATGGGTAGCAGTGAAGCTTTCTTT

J gene: TRBJ2-1
clone size: many
V gene: TRBV12-3/TRBV12-4
D gene: NA
CDR3 protein: CASSLRSSYNEQFF
CDR3 DNA: TGTGCCAGCAGCTTAAGGAGCTCCTACAATGAGCAGTTCTTC

J gene: TRBJ2-7
clone size: many
V gene: TRBV11-2
D gene: TRBD1
CDR3 protein: CASSLSDRGGYEQYF
CDR3 DNA: TGTGCCAGCAGCTTATCAGACAGGGGTGGATACGAGCAGTACTTC

J gene: TRBJ1-1
clone size: many
V gene: TRBV5-1
D gene: NA
CDR3 protein: CASSRSVNTEAFF
CDR3 DNA: TGCGCCAGCAGCCGAAGTGTGAACACTGAAGCTTTCTTT

J gene: TRBJ2-7
clone size: many
V gene: TRBV10-3
D gene: TRBD1
CDR3 protein: CAISEPRTGGGHEQYF
CDR3 DNA: TGTGCCATCAGTGAGCCGAGGACAGGGGGCGGGCACGAGCAGTACTTC

J gene: TRBJ1-1
clone size: many
V gene: TRBV6-6
D gene: NA
CDR3 protein: CASSYSDRNTEAFF
CDR3 DNA: TGTGCCAGCAGTTACTCGGACAGGAACACTGAAGCTTTCTTT

J gene: TRBJ2-1
clone size: many
V gene: TRBV7-7
D gene: TRBD1
CDR3 protein: CASSLHGQGFYNEQFF
CDR3 DNA: TGTGCTAGCAGCTTACATGGACAGGGTTTCTACAATGAGCAGTTCTTC

J gene: TRBJ2-1
clone size: many
V gene: TRBV12-3/TRBV12-4
D gene: TRBD1
CDR3 protein: CASSSNLGQGGQFF
CDR3 DNA: TGTGCCAGCAGTTCCAACCTAGGACAGGGAGGGCAGTTCTTC

J gene: TRBJ2-5
clone size: many
V gene: TRBV6-2/TRBV6-3
D gene: NA
CDR3 protein: CASIPRGRETQYF
CDR3 DNA: TGTGCCAGCATCCCCAGAGGGCGGGAGACCCAGTACTTC

J gene: TRBJ2-7
clone size: many
V gene: TRBV11-2
D gene: NA
CDR3 protein: CASSPVPRPYEQYF
CDR3 DNA: TGTGCCAGCAGCCCAGTCCCACGGCCCTACGAGCAGTACTTC

J gene: TRBJ2-1
clone size: many
V gene: TRBV4-3
D gene: TRBD2
CDR3 protein: CASSQQPSGRRGQFF
CDR3 DNA: TGCGCCAGCAGCCAACAACCTAGCGGGCGCAGGGGGCAGTTCTTC

J gene: TRBJ2-1
clone size: many
V gene: TRBV12-3/TRBV12-4
D gene: TRBD1
CDR3 protein: CASRSGQGAQVF
CDR3 DNA: TGTGCCAGCAGATCGGGACAGGGGGCGCAGGTCTTC

J gene: TRBJ1-2
clone size: NA
V gene: TRBV6-1
D gene: TRBD1
CDR3 protein: CASKLSDRVGYTF
CDR3 DNA: TGTGCCAGCAAATTATCGGACAGGGTCGGCTACACCTTC

J gene: TRBJ2-4
clone size: many
V gene: TRBV10-3
D gene: NA
CDR3 protein: CAIRADVGDIQYF
CDR3 DNA: TGTGCCATCAGGGCTGATGTGGGGGACATTCAGTACTTC

J gene: TRBJ2-2
clone size: NA
V gene: TRBV6-5
D gene: NA
CDR3 protein: CASSYLSANTGELFF
CDR3 DNA: TGTGCCAGCAGTTACCTGTCAGCGAACACCGGGGAGCTGTTTTTT

J gene: TRBJ1-1
clone size: many
V gene: TRBV12-3/TRBV12-4
D gene: NA
CDR3 protein: CASSSGGWNTEAFF
CDR3 DNA: TGTGCCAGCAGTTCCGGAGGCTGGAACACTGAAGCTTTCTTT

J gene: TRBJ2-7
clone size: many
V gene: TRBV20-1
D gene: TRBD1
CDR3 protein: CSATRQGGWEQYF
CDR3 DNA: TGCAGTGCTACCCGACAGGGGGGATGGGAGCAGTACTTC

J gene: TRBJ2-1
clone size: few
V gene: TRBV19
D gene: NA
CDR3 protein: CASSIDGRQGGYNEQFF
CDR3 DNA: TGTGCCAGTAGTATTGATGGGCGGCAGGGGGGATACAATGAGCAGTTCTTC

J gene: TRBJ1-2
clone size: few
V gene: TRBV29-1
D gene: NA
CDR3 protein: CSAYKYGYTF
CDR3 DNA: TGCAGCGCATACAAGTATGGCTACACCTTC

J gene: TRBJ2-2
clone size: few
V gene: TRBV4-1
D gene: TRBD2
CDR3 protein: CASSRAGLAGNTGELFF
CDR3 DNA: TGCGCCAGCAGCCGCGCGGGACTAGCGGGGAACACCGGGGAGCTGTTTTTT

J gene: TRBJ2-4
clone size: NA
V gene: TRBV5-1
D gene: TRBD1
CDR3 protein: CASSLGAGGDKNIQYF
CDR3 DNA: TGCGCCAGCAGCTTGGGCGCAGGGGGTGACAAAAACATTCAGTACTTC

J gene: TRBJ1-4
clone size: many
V gene: TRBV3-1
D gene: NA
CDR3 protein: CASSLTTVRTSYREKLFF
CDR3 DNA: TGTGCCAGCAGCCTCACCACTGTCAGGACCAGCTATCGGGAAAAACTGTTTTTT

J gene: TRBJ1-3
clone size: few
V gene: TRBV9
D gene: TRBD1
CDR3 protein: CASSTGTGRTDPGNTIYF
CDR3 DNA: TGTGCCAGCAGCACCGGGACAGGACGGACAGACCCTGGAAACACCATATATTTT

J gene: TRBJ2-1
clone size: once
V gene: TRBV4-2
D gene: TRBD2
CDR3 protein: CASSQGPPGLAGGVNEQFF
CDR3 DNA: TGTGCCAGCAGCCAGGGACCCCCAGGACTAGCGGGAGGGGTCAATGAGCAGTTCTTC

J gene: TRBJ1-1
clone size: many
V gene: TRBV14
D gene: NA
CDR3 protein: CASSQVGGVAEAFF
CDR3 DNA: TGTGCCAGCAGCCAAGTAGGGGGAGTCGCTGAAGCTTTCTTT

J gene: TRBJ2-2
clone size: NA
V gene: TRBV7-7
D gene: NA
CDR3 protein: CASSLGTRQNGELFF
CDR3 DNA: TGTGCTAGCAGCTTGGGGACAAGACAAAACGGGGAGCTGTTTTTT

J gene: TRBJ1-1
clone size: NA
V gene: TRBV28
D gene: NA
CDR3 protein: CASSLVGSMNAEAFF
CDR3 DNA: TGTGCCAGCAGTTTAGTCGGCAGCATGAACGCTGAAGCTTTCTTC

J gene: TRBJ2-5
clone size: many
V gene: TRBV20-1
D gene: TRBD1
CDR3 protein: CSAPGGLETQYF
CDR3 DNA: TGCAGTGCTCCAGGGGGCCTGGAGACCCAGTACTTC

J gene: TRBJ2-5
clone size: many
V gene: TRBV11-2
D gene: TRBD2
CDR3 protein: CASSLGRSGRVEETQYF
CDR3 DNA: TGTGCCAGCAGCTTAGGGCGGAGCGGGAGGGTAGAAGAGACCCAGTACTTC

J gene: TRBJ2-1
clone size: many
V gene: TRBV12-3/TRBV12-4
D gene: TRBD1
CDR3 protein: CASTFLTGGINEQFF
CDR3 DNA: TGTGCCAGCACCTTTTTGACAGGGGGGATCAATGAGCAGTTCTTC

J gene: TRBJ1-1
clone size: many
V gene: TRBV28
D gene: NA
CDR3 protein: CASSSYRELTEAFF
CDR3 DNA: TGTGCCAGCAGTTCTTACAGGGAGTTAACTGAAGCTTTCTTT

J gene: TRBJ1-2
clone size: many
V gene: TRBV28
D gene: TRBD1
CDR3 protein: CASSSPLDRNYGYTF
CDR3 DNA: TGTGCCAGCAGTTCACCCCTGGACAGGAACTATGGCTACACCTTC

J gene: TRBJ2-7
clone size: many
V gene: TRBV5-5
D gene: NA
CDR3 protein: CASSFGPNDRPQQYF
CDR3 DNA: TGTGCCAGCAGCTTTGGACCGAACGACCGGCCTCAGCAGTACTTC

J gene: TRBJ2-1
clone size: many
V gene: TRBV3-1
D gene: NA
CDR3 protein: CASSQDPLAEYNEQFF
CDR3 DNA: TGTGCCAGCAGCCAAGACCCGCTAGCAGAATACAATGAGCAGTTCTTC

J gene: TRBJ2-2
clone size: NA
V gene: TRBV5-1
D gene: NA
CDR3 protein: CASSLGPGNTGELFF
CDR3 DNA: TGCGCCAGCAGCTTGGGCCCGGGGAACACCGGGGAGCTGTTTTTT

J gene: TRBJ2-6
clone size: many
V gene: TRBV30
D gene: NA
CDR3 protein: CAGGFGSGANVLTF
CDR3 DNA: TGTGCCGGTGGATTTGGCTCTGGGGCCAACGTCCTGACTTTC

J gene: TRBJ2-4
clone size: few
V gene: TRBV2
D gene: NA
CDR3 protein: CASRAGTWENIQYF
CDR3 DNA: TGTGCCAGCAGAGCCGGGACTTGGGAAAACATTCAGTACTTC

J gene: TRBJ1-2
clone size: few
V gene: TRBV19
D gene: NA
CDR3 protein: CASSSLGLGYTF
CDR3 DNA: TGTGCCAGTTCTTCATTAGGTCTTGGCTACACCTTC

J gene: TRBJ1-2
clone size: many
V gene: TRBV7-9
D gene: TRBD1
CDR3 protein: CASSYVGQGYGYTF
CDR3 DNA: TGTGCCAGCAGCTACGTCGGACAGGGTTATGGCTACACCTTC

J gene: TRBJ2-3
clone size: many
V gene: TRBV30
D gene: TRBD2
CDR3 protein: CAWGSGGAVDTQYF
CDR3 DNA: TGTGCCTGGGGTTCCGGGGGGGCGGTAGATACGCAGTATTTT